The 24 T cell receptor beta chains listed next were all sequenced from one sample in a study of T cells in Graves' hyperthyroidism and ophthalmopathy. Regions amplified from RNA transcripts were the TCR beta CDR3 regions. TCR CDR3 underwent first-round RT-PCR with the HTBI primer set. TCRdb processed the multiplex PCR reads anew with MiXCR; each CDR3 protein has one entry. The profile shows roughly 290,000 distinct CDR3 sequences, around 15% of them singletons. The sequenced material came from blood. The receptor set was obtained from a woman in her forties with Graves' hyperthyroidism.

This clonotype has ten or more counts. The CDR3 reads CSATQALAGRVETQYF. The CDR3 region has the DNA TGCAGTGCAACGCAGGCGCTAGCAGGGAGAGTGGAGACCCAGTACTTC. The chain employs TRBV20-1 and TRBJ2-5, with D perhaps given as TRBD1 or TRBD2 (5 bases each). CDR1 DFQATT and CDR2 SNEGSKA come from the germline V gene (reference sequence). This CDR3 is built from 16 residues. V lost 6 bases and J 5 bases, leaving 25 bases between the germline ends.

This clonotype was recorded at least ten times. The chain recombines TRBV6-5 with TRBJ2-7, with TRBD2 as a possible D gene (6 bases). The germline V gene encodes CDR1 MNHEY and CDR2 SVGAGI. V lost 2 bases and J lost 4, with 15 bases in between. The CDR3 is 15 amino acids. The CDR3 is CASSYTGGPFYEQYF. CDR3 nucleotides: TGTGCCAGCAGTTACACCGGGGGACCTTTTTACGAGCAGTACTTC.

This clonotype was seen many times. J is TRBJ2-7 and V is TRBV2, with D tentatively TRBD2 (6 bases). The germline CDR1 and CDR2 sequences are SNHLY and FYNNEI. This CDR3 spans 14 amino acids. The V end lost 6 bases, the J end lost 0 bases, and 12 bases lay between the germline ends. The CDR3 loop reads CASSRDSSSYEQYF. CDR3 bases: TGTGCCAGCAGCCGGGACTCAAGCTCCTACGAGCAGTACTTC. The full variable domain, rest sourced from reference TRBV2 and TRBJ2-7, is EPEVTQTPSHQVTQMGQEVILRCVPISNHLYFYWYRQILGQKVEFLVSFYNNEISEKSEIFDDQFSVERPDGSNFTLKIRSTKLEDSAMYFCASSRDSSSYEQYFGPGTRLTVT.

CDR3 nucleotides: TGCGCCAGCAGCTTGGGACAGGGAAACGAGCAGTACTTC. Residues: CASSLGQGNEQYF. This chain links TRBV5-1 with TRBJ2-7; 7 bases are a match to TRBD1. CDR1 is SGHRS and CDR2 is YFSETQ in the germline V gene. The ends lost 0 bases at V and 5 bases at J; junction bases unmatched: 2. This CDR3 is built from 13 residues. Full variable domain (rest looked up from reference TRBV5-1 and TRBJ2-7): KAGVTQTPRYLIKTRGQQVTLSCSPISGHRSVSWYQQTPGQGLQFLFEYFSETQRNKGNFPGRFSGRQFSNSRSEMNVSTLELGDSALYLCASSLGQGNEQYFGPGTRLTVT.

There are many counts of this clonotype. This chain connects TRBV2 to TRBJ2-3, with 9 bases matching TRBD2. The CDR3 covers 16 residues. V trimming: 5 bases; J trimming: 5 bases; junction bases outside the gene matches: 11. Germline-derived CDR1 and CDR2 are SNHLY and FYNNEI. In DNA, the CDR3 is TGTGCCAGCAGTCCAGTAGCGGGGGCAGTGGGAGATACGCAGTATTTT. Translating it yields CASSPVAGAVGDTQYF.

In its sample, this clonotype was seen many times. The V gene is TRBV12-3 or TRBV12-4, the J gene TRBJ2-1; D gene uncertain. The V gene lost 5 bases and the J gene lost 4 bases, with 6 bases spanning the gap. The CDR3 is made up of 12 amino acids. The CDR3 loop is CASSEGYNEQFF. CDR3 nucleotide sequence: TGTGCCAGCAGTGAAGGGTACAATGAGCAGTTCTTC.

This clonotype was seen at least ten times. J is TRBJ1-2 and V is TRBV9; D gene ambiguous. Germline V gene lookup returns CDR1 SGDLS and CDR2 YYNGEE. V lost 0 bases and J lost 3, with 9 bases in between. This CDR3 comprises 14 residues. The CDR3 DNA reads TGTGCCAGCAGCGTAGATATGACGGACTATGGCTACACCTTC. Protein: CASSVDMTDYGYTF.

This clonotype was observed at least ten times. V gene TRBV3-1 combines with J gene TRBJ1-2, with D perhaps matching TRBD1 (5 bases). Germline CDR1 LGHDT, CDR2 YNNKEL (reference sequence). This CDR3 region has 12 residues. Trimming took off 0 bases at V and 6 bases at J, with 5 bases between the two ends. CDR3 sequence reads: CASSQEQDGYTF. CDR3 sequence (DNA): TGTGCCAGCAGCCAAGAACAGGATGGCTACACCTTC.

This clonotype has just a few counts. The rearrangement links TRBV25-1 to TRBJ2-2; tentative D call: TRBD2 (7 bases). The germline V gene encodes CDR1 MGHDK and CDR2 SYGVNS. V was trimmed by 8 bases and J by 1 base, leaving 17 bases between them. The CDR3 loop spans 16 amino acids. CDR3 loop: CASGGGNRENTGELFF. The CDR3 DNA is TGTGCCAGCGGGGGGGGGAACAGGGAGAACACCGGGGAGCTGTTTTTT.

This clonotype came up many times. The CDR3 coding sequence is TGTGCCAGCATCAACCAGGGAGGGCAGCCCCAGCATTTT. Amino acids: CASINQGGQPQHF. V usage is TRBV28 and J usage is TRBJ1-5; the D gene is possibly TRBD1 (5 bases). Trimming stripped 7 bases from V and 7 bases from J, with 14 bases between. This CDR3 has 13 residues. The germline V gene has CDR1 MDHEN and CDR2 SYDVKM.

This sequence joins TRBV27 and TRBJ2-2; 11 bases are a match to TRBD2. The ends lost 1 base at V and 4 bases at J; junction bases unmatched: 2. CDR3 length: 16 amino acids. Germline V CDR1 and CDR2: MNHEY, SMNVEV (reference sequence). The CDR3 region is CASSLLAGGATGELFF. In DNA, the CDR3 is TGTGCCAGCAGTTTATTAGCGGGAGGGGCCACCGGGGAGCTGTTTTTT.

This clonotype has a handful of counts. This chain connects TRBV7-8 to TRBJ2-1, with TRBD1 matching 8 bases. Germline V CDR1 and CDR2: SGHVS, FQNEAQ. V shed 5 bases and J 4 bases; nucleotides not matched to a gene: 22. The CDR3 consists of 20 residues. Here the CDR3 reads CASSIISFGSQGADYNEQFF. The CDR3 bases are TGTGCCAGCAGCATTATCTCCTTCGGTTCTCAGGGGGCGGATTACAATGAGCAGTTCTTC.

With regard to this clonotype: A single base separates this from a much larger clone, so it may be a read error. The V gene is TRBV30, the J gene TRBJ2-3, with 7 bases fitting TRBD2. The CDR3 contains 14 residues. Germline V gives CDR1 GTSNPN, CDR2 SVGIG (reference sequence). CDR3 coding DNA: TGTGCCTGGAGAAGGGGAGGGGAAGGAGATACGCTGTATTTT. Translation: CAWRRGGEGDTLYF. Full variable domain (remainder filled in from reference TRBV30 and TRBJ2-3): SQTIHQWPATLVQPVGSPLSLECTVEGTSNPNLYWYRQAAGRGLQLLFYSVGIGQISSEVPQNLSASRPQDRQFILSSKKLLLSDSGFYLCAWRRGGEGDTLYFGPGTRLTVL.

The sample holds a few counts of this clonotype. The chain is built from TRBV15 and TRBJ1-5; D gene uncertain. Germline V CDR1 and CDR2: LNHNV, YYDKDF (reference sequence). This CDR3 contains 14 residues. Trimming pared 0 bases from V and 2 bases from J, leaving 5 bases between. CDR3 nucleotides: TGTGCCACCAGCAGAGATTGGGGCAATCAGCCCCAGCATTTT. It codes for CATSRDWGNQPQHF.

The V call is TRBV7-2, the J call TRBJ2-5, with D unclear. Deletions cut 1 base from V and 3 bases from J, with 9 bases between. This CDR3 spans 14 amino acids. The germline gives CDR1 SGHTA, CDR2 FQGNSA. CDR3 DNA: TGTGCCAGCAGCTTAGACCCCGTAGAAGAGACCCAGTACTTC. Its translation: CASSLDPVEETQYF.

Remarks on this clonotype: Sequence at one end of the junction differs from germline and may be a read error. The rearrangement links TRBV7-9 to TRBJ2-1, with D possibly matching TRBD1 (5 bases). The length of the CDR3 is 14 residues. Germline loops: CDR1 SEHNR, CDR2 FQNEAQ (reference sequence). CDR3 sequence reads: CASSLTELYSEQFF. The CDR3 nucleotides read TGTGCCAGCAGCTTGACAGAACTATACAGTGAGCAGTTCTTC.

This clonotype came up a few times. V gene TRBV15 combines with J gene TRBJ2-2; D might be TRBD2 (6 bases). The CDR3 loop spans 14 amino acids. V gave up 0 bases and J gave up 7 bases, with 9 bases separating them. Germline CDR1 is LNHNV and CDR2 is YYDKDF (reference sequence). This CDR3 reads CATSRDQEGGELFF. The CDR3 DNA follows: TGTGCCACCAGCAGAGACCAGGAGGGCGGGGAGCTGTTTTTT.

Points on this clonotype: Germline is not matched at one junction end, which may reflect a read error. The chain is built from TRBV5-5 and TRBJ1-2, with TRBD1 as a possible D gene (6 bases). CDR1 SGHKS and CDR2 YYEKEE come from the germline V gene (reference sequence). CDR3 length: 13 amino acids. The CDR3 DNA sequence: TGTGCCAGCCGCTTAGGGGGAGCGGATGGCTACACCTTC. Residues: CASRLGGADGYTF. The full variable domain, in which reference TRBV5-5 and TRBJ1-2 provide the parts outside the CDR3, is DAGVTQSPTHLIKTRGQQVTLRCSPISGHKSVSWYQQVLGQGPQFIFQYYEKEERGRGNFPDRFSARQFPNYSSELNVNALLLGDSALYLCASRLGGADGYTFGSGTRLTVV.

This clonotype was observed a handful of times. This could be a read error, since a much larger clone is one nucleotide away. The gene calls are TRBV2 and TRBJ2-7; 7 bases agree with TRBD1. CDR3 length equals 13 residues. The V gene's germline CDR1 is SNHLY and CDR2 FYNNEI. CDR3 amino acids: CDSSKTGLGEQYF. The CDR3 DNA follows: TGTGACAGCAGCAAGACAGGGCTTGGCGAGCAGTACTTC.

The chain combines TRBV19 with TRBJ2-1, with D hard to call. V was trimmed by 3 bases and J by 2 bases, leaving 8 bases between them. CDR1 is LNHDA and CDR2 is SQIVND in the germline V gene (reference sequence). The CDR3 extends over 14 amino acids. DNA for the CDR3: TGTGCCAGTAGTATGGGTGGAGCCTACAATGAGCAGTTCTTC. Its protein product is CASSMGGAYNEQFF. The variable domain in full, completed from reference TRBV19 and TRBJ2-1, reads DGGITQSPKYLFRKEGQNVTLSCEQNLNHDAMYWYRQDPGQGLRLIYYSQIVNDFQKGDIAEGYSVSREKKESFPLTVTSAQKNPTAFYLCASSMGGAYNEQFFGPGTRLTVL.

There are many counts of this clonotype. This chain links TRBV6-6 with TRBJ2-1; perhaps TRBD2 as D (6 bases). The germline V gene encodes CDR1 MNHNY and CDR2 SVGAGI (reference sequence). The CDR3 length is 14 residues. Between the trimmed V and J ends, which lost 2 bases and 5 bases, there was a span of 10 bases. CDR3 nucleotides: TGTGCCAGCAGTTACCGGCGGGAAGACAATGAGCAGTTCTTC. Translating it yields CASSYRREDNEQFF.

This clonotype was detected ten times or more. The chain is built from TRBV5-8 and TRBJ1-1; D uncertain. With 2 bases removed from V and 5 bases from J, the gap between germline ends came to 7 bases. There are 12 residues in the CDR3. The germline V gene encodes CDR1 SGHTS and CDR2 YDEGEE. Here the CDR3 DNA reads TGTGCCAGCAGCTTTTATGATACTGAAGCTTTCTTT. It yields the protein CASSFYDTEAFF.

This clonotype was counted ten times or more. The gene calls are TRBV20-1 and TRBJ1-2; D is possibly TRBD1 (6 bases). Between the trimmed V and J ends, which lost 4 bases and 1 base, there was a span of 19 bases. The CDR3 length is 16 residues. CDR1 DFQATT and CDR2 SNEGSKA come from the germline V gene (reference sequence). CDR3 bases: TGCAGTGCTATCTTAGGGTACAGGGTTGATAACTATGGCTACACCTTC. Its translation is CSAILGYRVDNYGYTF.

This clonotype was seen many times. J is TRBJ2-7 and V is TRBV12-3 or TRBV12-4; the match to TRBD1 covers 8 bases. Germline trimming cut 6 bases from V and 6 bases from J; bases unmatched to any gene: 10. This CDR3 region has 14 residues. The CDR3 sequence is CASREDRGTPEQYF. The CDR3 DNA follows: TGTGCCAGCAGAGAAGACAGGGGAACTCCCGAGCAGTACTTC.